The 14 T cell receptor beta chains reported below all come from one sample, sequenced in a study of blood T cell repertoires in COVID-19. Assay used: immunoSEQ multiplex PCR; TCRdb lists only in-frame clones, some missing. There are under 200,000 clones in the sample; approximately 79% occur only once, and about 3% lies in the top ten. The material sequenced was peripheral blood. The receptors were gathered from a woman at least 80 years old with acute or convalescent COVID-19.

The chain combines TRBV24-1 with TRBJ2-1; D is undetermined. V shed 7 bases and J shed 7 bases, with 13 bases lying between them. The CDR3 is made up of 13 amino acids. The germline gives CDR1 KGHDR, CDR2 SFDVKD. The CDR3 DNA sequence: TGTGCCACCAGGGAGAGCGCCCGGAATGAGCAGTTCTTC. This gives the protein CATRESARNEQFF.

V is TRBV12-5 and J is TRBJ2-5, with 16 positions matching TRBD2. The CDR3 is made up of 16 amino acids. V trimming: 4 bases; J trimming: 5 bases; junction bases outside the gene matches: 4. Germline lookup yields CDR1 LGHNT and CDR2 FRNRAP. In DNA form, the CDR3 reads TGTGCTAGTGGTTCGGGACTAGCGGGAGGGATGGAGACCCAGTACTTC. Its translation is CASGSGLAGGMETQYF.

The gene calls are TRBV7-2 and TRBJ2-3; the D is unclear. The CDR3 spans 13 residues. Looked up from germline, CDR1 is SGHTA and CDR2 is FQGNSA. V was cut by 2 bases and J by 2 bases, with 5 bases left in between. In nucleotides, the CDR3 is TGTGCCAGCAGCTTACCTAACACAGATACGCAGTATTTT. Protein: CASSLPNTDTQYF. The whole variable domain, filled in from reference TRBV7-2 and TRBJ2-3, reads GAGVSQSPSNKVTEKGKDVELRCDPISGHTALYWYRQSLGQGLEFLIYFQGNSAPDKSGLPSDRFSAERTGGSVSTLTIQRTQQEDSAVYLCASSLPNTDTQYFGPGTRLTVL.

The CDR3 nucleotides are TGTGCCAGCAGCTCCCAAGCCGGGACAGGCTCTAATACGCAGTATTTT. Residues: CASSSQAGTGSNTQYF. J is TRBJ2-3 and V is TRBV7-2, with 8 bases lining up with TRBD1. CDR3 size: 16 residues. CDR1 is SGHTA and CDR2 is FQGNSA in the germline V gene. Trimming cost V 4 bases and J 7 bases; bases outside gene matches: 13.

This clone was observed many times. The chain employs TRBV4-2 and TRBJ1-6; TRBD1 matches 7 bases. CDR1 and CDR2 (germline): LGHNA, YNFKEQ. Trimming at V came to 4 bases and at J to 5 bases, leaving 5 bases not matched to a gene. CDR3 length equals 15 residues. CDR3 sequence (DNA): TGTGCCAGCAGCCGCGGGACAGCAAATAATTCACCCCTCCACTTT. This encodes CASSRGTANNSPLHF.

This chain uses TRBV7-2 with TRBJ2-7; a possible D gene is TRBD1 (7 bases). In germline, CDR1 is SGHTA, CDR2 FQGNSA. CDR3 length: 14 residues. V shed 4 bases and J shed 7 bases, with 17 bases lying between them. CDR3 sequence reads: CASSYQGGEEEQYF. The CDR3 bases are TGTGCCAGCAGCTATCAGGGGGGCGAGGAGGAGCAGTACTTC. Variable domain in full (rest from reference TRBV7-2 and TRBJ2-7): GAGVSQSPSNKVTEKGKDVELRCDPISGHTALYWYRQSLGQGLEFLIYFQGNSAPDKSGLPSDRFSAERTGGSVSTLTIQRTQQEDSAVYLCASSYQGGEEEQYFGPGTRLTVT.

The V and J genes are TRBV19 and TRBJ2-5; a possible D gene is TRBD1 (6 bases). Deletions cut 4 bases from V and 1 base from J, with 19 bases between. The CDR3 is made up of 17 amino acids. The V gene's germline CDR1 is LNHDA and CDR2 SQIVND (reference sequence). The CDR3 nucleotides read TGTGCCAGTAGTACTATAGTGGGGGCGAGTGGCCAAGAGACCCAGTACTTC. This codes for CASSTIVGASGQETQYF.

CDR3 nucleotides: TGTGCCAGCAGCGGACAGGGCTACGAGCAGTACTTC. Amino acids: CASSGQGYEQYF. The V and J genes are TRBV11-2 and TRBJ2-7; TRBD1 agrees at 8 bases. The CDR3 contains 12 residues. Per germline, CDR1 SGHAT and CDR2 FQNNGV. The J segment lost 3 bases and the V segment lost 5 bases, leaving 0 bases of the junction unmatched.

The chain recombines TRBV4-3 with TRBJ2-3; the D is unclear. Germline CDR1 LGHNA, CDR2 YSLEER. This CDR3 region has 13 residues. With 4 bases removed from V and 2 bases from J, the gap between germline ends came to 7 bases. CDR3 nucleotides: TGCGCCAGCAGCCCGCGACACACAGATACGCAGTATTTT. This gives the protein CASSPRHTDTQYF.

The chain has TRBV6-5 and TRBJ1-2, with D uncertain. The CDR3 extends over 14 amino acids. The germline CDR1 and CDR2 sequences are MNHEY and SVGAGI. The V gene lost 0 bases and the J gene lost 1 base, with 6 bases spanning the gap. CDR3 nucleotides: TGTGCCAGCAGTTACTCGAGGAGTAACTATGGCTACACCTTC. It codes for CASSYSRSNYGYTF.

This chain uses TRBV5-4 with TRBJ1-1; tentatively, D is TRBD1 (5 bases). CDR1 SGHNT and CDR2 YYREEE come from the germline V gene (reference sequence). CDR3 length: 15 amino acids. Trimming stripped 2 bases from V and 1 base from J, with 12 bases between. CDR3 sequence: CASSLEVQGNTEAFF. The CDR3 bases are TGTGCCAGCAGCTTAGAGGTGCAGGGGAACACTGAAGCTTTCTTT.

J is TRBJ1-2 and V is TRBV27; the D gene is possibly TRBD1 (6 bases). This CDR3 contains 13 residues. The V gene's germline CDR1 is MNHEY and CDR2 SMNVEV (reference sequence). With 6 bases removed from V and 3 bases from J, the gap between germline ends came to 11 bases. CDR3 coding DNA: TGTGCCAGCAGGGTAAACAGGGACTATGGCTACACCTTC. It yields the protein CASRVNRDYGYTF.

The chain carries TRBV7-2 and TRBJ1-2; D ambiguous. The germline V and J ends were trimmed by 7 bases and 5 bases, with 17 bases remaining between them. The CDR3 runs 14 residues. Germline CDR1 SGHTA, CDR2 FQGNSA. The CDR3 sequence: CASTLDPSGYGYTF. DNA for the CDR3: TGTGCCAGCACCCTAGACCCATCGGGGTATGGCTACACCTTC.

The chain employs TRBV6-5 and TRBJ1-6; D remains unclear. V was shortened by 0 bases and J by 10 bases, with 10 bases between the two germline ends. This CDR3 has 14 residues. Germline V lookup: CDR1 MNHEY, CDR2 SVGAGI. The CDR3 loop is CASSYSMSHSPLHF. The CDR3 DNA reads TGTGCCAGCAGTTACTCGATGAGCCACTCACCCCTCCACTTT.